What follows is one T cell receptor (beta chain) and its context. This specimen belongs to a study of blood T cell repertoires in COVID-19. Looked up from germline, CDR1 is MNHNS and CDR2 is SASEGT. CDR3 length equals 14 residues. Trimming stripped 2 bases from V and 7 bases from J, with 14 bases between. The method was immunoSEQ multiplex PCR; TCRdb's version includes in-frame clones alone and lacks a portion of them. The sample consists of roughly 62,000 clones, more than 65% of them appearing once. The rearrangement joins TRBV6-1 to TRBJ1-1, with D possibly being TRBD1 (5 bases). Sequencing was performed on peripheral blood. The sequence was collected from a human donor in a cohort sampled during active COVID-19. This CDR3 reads CASSEPGHGHEAFF. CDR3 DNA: TGTGCCAGCAGTGAACCAGGGCATGGCCATGAAGCTTTCTTT.